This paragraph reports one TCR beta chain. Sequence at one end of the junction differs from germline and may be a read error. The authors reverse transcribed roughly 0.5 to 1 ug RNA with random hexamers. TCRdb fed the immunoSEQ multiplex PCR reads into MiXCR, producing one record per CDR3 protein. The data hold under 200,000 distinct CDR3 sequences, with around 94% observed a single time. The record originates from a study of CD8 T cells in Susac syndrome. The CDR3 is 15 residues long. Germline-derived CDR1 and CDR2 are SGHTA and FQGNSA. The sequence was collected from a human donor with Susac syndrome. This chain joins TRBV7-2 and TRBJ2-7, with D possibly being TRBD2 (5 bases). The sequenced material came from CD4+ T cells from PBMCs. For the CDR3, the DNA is TGTGCCAGCAGCTTAGAACGGGGAAGCTCCTACGGGCAGTACTTC. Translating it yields CASSLERGSSYGQYF.